Sequencing of this TCR beta chain was carried out in a study of human T cells and chemical hapten exposure. One entry per CDR3 protein, called by TCRdb with MiXCR from the RACE reads. The data show 35,000 to 55,000 distinct CDR3 sequences, 3% to 4.5% seen once. From germline, CDR1 is SGHRS and CDR2 YFSETQ. This CDR3 comprises 14 residues. V was shortened by 1 base and J by 4 bases, with 10 bases between the two germline ends. Described time point: healthy volunteer bleed at 6 weeks. It was unfractionated whole blood from which total RNA was extracted. This clonotype appeared many times. The V call is TRBV5-1, the J call TRBJ2-3; D gene ambiguous. The clonotype was recovered from a human donor in good health. Some clones in this sample may be carry-over from other donors' samples. What was sequenced was whole blood. CDR3 residues: CASSLRAPPDTQYF. CDR3 coding DNA: TGCGCCAGCAGCTTGAGGGCCCCCCCAGATACGCAGTATTTT. Together with reference TRBV5-1 and TRBJ2-3, the CDR3 gives the full variable domain: KAGVTQTPRYLIKTRGQQVTLSCSPISGHRSVSWYQQTPGQGLQFLFEYFSETQRNKGNFPGRFSGRQFSNSRSEMNVSTLELGDSALYLCASSLRAPPDTQYFGPGTRLTVL.